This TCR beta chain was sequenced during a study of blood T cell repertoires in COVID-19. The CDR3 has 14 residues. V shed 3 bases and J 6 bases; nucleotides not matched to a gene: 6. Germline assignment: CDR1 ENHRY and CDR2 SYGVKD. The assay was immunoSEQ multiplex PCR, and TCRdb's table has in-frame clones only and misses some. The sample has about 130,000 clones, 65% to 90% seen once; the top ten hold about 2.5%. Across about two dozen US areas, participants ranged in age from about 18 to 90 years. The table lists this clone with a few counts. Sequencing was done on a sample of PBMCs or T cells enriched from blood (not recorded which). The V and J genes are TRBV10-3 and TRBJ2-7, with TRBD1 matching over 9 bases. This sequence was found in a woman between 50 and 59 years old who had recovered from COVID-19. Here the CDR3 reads CAISDGDRVLEQYF. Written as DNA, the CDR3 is TGTGCCATCAGTGACGGGGACAGGGTACTCGAGCAGTACTTC.